This TCR beta chain originates from a study of T cell repertoires in cytomegalovirus infection (dated by TCRdb to 2018 to 2020). With respect to the entire study: Recently identified HLA-C-restricted CMV epitopes, whose presentation resists viral immunomodulation, were targeted by peptide stimulations together with well-studied HLA-B-restricted epitopes. Donor HLA type was relevant to the analysis, as public TCR beta signatures indicated carriage of CMV infection together with the matching HLA type. What the study reported, not specific to this receptor: In the ex vivo response, HLA-C-restricted CMV-specific TCR beta clonotypes were dominant, and in two of eight donors the single most frequent clonotype came from this HLA-C-restricted group. In both this cohort and an independent cohort of more than 350 donors, the cumulative frequency of public TCR beta family members distinguished carriers of CMV infection plus the relevant HLA type.

Taken with the paper, the label for treatment or condition translates to: in vitro stimulation with specific CMV peptide epitopes to enrich CMV-specific T cells. For sequencing, an Illumina HiSeq 1500 was employed. The public reads were run again by TCRdb, first through fastp at Q25 and then through MiXCR, and only productive beta chains were kept. Identical CDR3 proteins give one entry, which carries the most common genes and DNA. The sample table contains about 920,000 distinct CDR3 sequences; only one count was recorded for roughly a third of them. Roughly 13% of the sample belongs to the ten largest clones. V trim: 5 bases; J trim: 9 bases; unmatched bases: 7. Taken from the germline V gene (reference sequence), the CDR1 and CDR2 loops are MNHNY and SVGAGI. Taken from cysteine to phenylalanine, the CDR3 has 14 residues. The sequence is cut down to CDR3 DNA, 42 bases in frame from base 1. This clonotype was counted between two and nine times. What this receptor recognizes is not known. No base quality values were provided; no much bigger clone lies one nucleotide off.

The input for sequencing was cultured CD8+ T cells from PBMCs, taken from culture after CMV antigen stimulation. The chain links TRBV6-6 with TRBJ2-1, with 10 junctional bases fitting TRBD2. The receptor was derived from a human donor in good health (CMV status not recorded). Some clones in this sample may be carry-over from other donors' samples. The bases read TGTGCCAGCAGTGTCTGGCTAGCGGGGGTTGAGCAGTTCTTC. Translation gives CASSVWLAGVEQFF.